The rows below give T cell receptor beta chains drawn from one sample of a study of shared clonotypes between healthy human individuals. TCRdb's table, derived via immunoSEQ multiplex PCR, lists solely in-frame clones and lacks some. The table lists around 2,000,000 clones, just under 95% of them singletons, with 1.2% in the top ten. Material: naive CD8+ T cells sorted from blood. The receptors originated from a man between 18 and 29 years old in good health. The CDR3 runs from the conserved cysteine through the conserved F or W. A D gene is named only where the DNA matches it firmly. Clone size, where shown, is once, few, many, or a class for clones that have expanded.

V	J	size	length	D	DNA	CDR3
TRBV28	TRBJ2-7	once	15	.	TGTGCCAGCAGCCTTCCGGGGGAAAGCTCCTACGAGCAGTACTTC	CASSLPGESSYEQYF
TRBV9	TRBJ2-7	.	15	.	TGTGCCAGCAGCGCATCAGGTTTAGGCCCCTACGAGCAGTACTTC	CASSASGLGPYEQYF
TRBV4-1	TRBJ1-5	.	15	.	TGCGCCAGCAGCCAAGAGGGCAGTTTCTATCAGCCCCAGCATTTT	CASSQEGSFYQPQHF
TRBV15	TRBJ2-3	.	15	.	TGTGCCACCAAGTCAGTGGGGGACGCCACAGATACGCAGTATTTT	CATKSVGDATDTQYF
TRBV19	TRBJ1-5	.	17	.	TGTGCCAGTAGTTCCCGGGAAGGGTGGTGGAGCAATCAGCCCCAGCATTTT	CASSSREGWWSNQPQHF
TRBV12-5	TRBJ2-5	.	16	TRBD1	TGTGCTAGTGGTTTGGCCGGGACAGGGGTTGGAGAGACCCAGTACTTC	CASGLAGTGVGETQYF
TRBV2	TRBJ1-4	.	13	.	TGTGCCAGCAGTGAAGAGGGAACCGAAAAACTGTTTTTT	CASSEEGTEKLFF
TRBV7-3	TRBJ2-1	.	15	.	TGTGCCAGCAGCCCGCACCCAGGCTCCTACAATGAGCAGTTCTTC	CASSPHPGSYNEQFF
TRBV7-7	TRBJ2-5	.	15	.	TGTGCTAGCAGCCCGGGGGGCTATTCTATAGAGACCCAGTACTTC	CASSPGGYSIETQYF
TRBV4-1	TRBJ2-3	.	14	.	TGCGCCAGCAGCCAAGGGCCAGGGCCAGATACGCAGTATTTT	CASSQGPGPDTQYF
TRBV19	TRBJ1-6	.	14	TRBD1	TGTGCCAGTAGTATGGACAGGCTTAATTCACCCCTCCACTTT	CASSMDRLNSPLHF
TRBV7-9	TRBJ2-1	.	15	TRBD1	TGTGCCAGCAGCTTAGCGCCGACAGGGGACAATGAGCAGTTCTTC	CASSLAPTGDNEQFF
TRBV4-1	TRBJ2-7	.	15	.	TGCGCCAGCAGCGCGACTCTAGTCCCTTCCTACGAGCAGTACTTC	CASSATLVPSYEQYF
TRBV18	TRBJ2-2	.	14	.	TGTGCCAGCTCACCAGGTCAAACTACCGGGGAGCTGTTTTTT	CASSPGQTTGELFF
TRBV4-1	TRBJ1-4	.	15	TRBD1	TGCGCCAGCAGCACGACAGGGGTAGAGTTTATGAAACTGTTTTTT	CASSTTGVEFMKLFF
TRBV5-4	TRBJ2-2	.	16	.	TGTGCCAGCAGCTTGGAGGAGAGGTTGAACACCGGGGAGCTGTTTTTT	CASSLEERLNTGELFF
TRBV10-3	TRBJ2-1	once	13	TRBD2	TGTGCCATCAGCCCCGGGGGGGGGAATGAGCAGTTCTTC	CAISPGGGNEQFF
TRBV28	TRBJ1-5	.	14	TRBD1	TGTGCCACCGTTGGACAGGGGGCTCATCAGCCCCAGCATTTT	CATVGQGAHQPQHF
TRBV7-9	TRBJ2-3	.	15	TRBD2	TGTGCCAGCAGCTTTGGTGTCAGGGAGGGAGATACGCAGTATTTT	CASSFGVREGDTQYF
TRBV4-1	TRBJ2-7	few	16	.	TGCGCCAGCAGCCAAGATTGGGCAGGGGAAGCGCACGAGCAGTACTTC	CASSQDWAGEAHEQYF
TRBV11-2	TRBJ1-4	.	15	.	TGTGCCAGCAGCTTAGGAGGTGGAACTAATGAAAAACTGTTTTTT	CASSLGGGTNEKLFF
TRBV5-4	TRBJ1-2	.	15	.	TGTGCCAGCAGCTCCGCGGGGGACCGAAACTATGGCTACACCTTC	CASSSAGDRNYGYTF
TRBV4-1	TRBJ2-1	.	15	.	TGCGCCAGCAGCCAAGTTCAGAGCTCCTACAATGAGCAGTTCTTC	CASSQVQSSYNEQFF
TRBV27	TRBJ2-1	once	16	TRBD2	TGTGCCAGCAGTTTATCCCCCGGACTAGCGGGTTATGAGCAGTTCTTC	CASSLSPGLAGYEQFF